A selection of T cell receptor beta chains follows, all from one sample in a study of shared clonotypes between healthy human individuals. The data were produced by immunoSEQ multiplex PCR, yet TCRdb's version contains in-frame clones alone and is incomplete. The table has some 2,000,000 clones, approximately 94% seen once. Sample: naive CD4+ T cells sorted from blood. The source is a man younger than 30 in good health. Both conserved end residues are part of each CDR3. The D gene is left open where the match is weak. The size entry is marked missing in some rows and otherwise reads once, few, many or a size class.

length: 14; V: TRBV6-5; D: .; size: .; J: TRBJ1-2; CDR3: CASSQGGGTRNGTF; DNA: TGTGCCAGCAGCCAAGGTGGGGGGACACGGAACGGGACCTTC
length: 15; V: TRBV27; D: .; size: .; J: TRBJ2-1; CDR3: CASYPAGGLYNEQFF; DNA: TGTGCCAGCTACCCCGCCGGGGGACTCTACAATGAGCAGTTCTTC
length: 15; V: TRBV2; D: TRBD1; size: .; J: TRBJ1-2; CDR3: CASSEGGTGNYGYTF; DNA: TGTGCCAGCAGTGAAGGTGGGACAGGAAACTATGGCTACACCTTC
length: 16; V: TRBV6-4; D: TRBD1; size: .; J: TRBJ1-2; CDR3: CASSPGGGGSDYGYTF; DNA: TGTGCCAGCAGCCCGGGAGGGGGCGGATCGGACTATGGCTACACCTTC
length: 15; V: TRBV18; D: TRBD1; size: .; J: TRBJ1-2; CDR3: CASSPSGQGIAGYTF; DNA: TGTGCCAGCTCACCATCGGGACAGGGGATTGCTGGCTACACCTTC
length: 16; V: TRBV14; D: TRBD2; size: .; J: TRBJ2-7; CDR3: CASSQGDRGGSYEQYF; DNA: TGTGCCAGCAGCCAGGGTGATCGGGGGGGATCCTACGAGCAGTACTTC
length: 13; V: TRBV28; D: .; size: .; J: TRBJ2-7; CDR3: CATRAEARNEQYF; DNA: TGTGCCACCAGGGCAGAAGCAAGGAACGAGCAGTACTTC
length: 16; V: TRBV5-1; D: TRBD1; size: once; J: TRBJ2-5; CDR3: CASRVGAGGIMETQYF; DNA: TGCGCCAGCAGGGTTGGGGCAGGGGGCATTATGGAGACCCAGTACTTC
length: 15; V: TRBV5-4; D: TRBD1; size: once; J: TRBJ1-2; CDR3: CASTPPGQGRDGYTF; DNA: TGTGCCAGCACCCCCCCGGGACAGGGGAGAGATGGCTACACCTTC
length: 14; V: TRBV19; D: TRBD1; size: .; J: TRBJ2-3; CDR3: CASRRTGSTDTQYF; DNA: TGTGCCAGTAGGCGGACAGGGAGCACAGATACGCAGTATTTT
length: 11; V: TRBV20-1; D: TRBD2; size: .; J: TRBJ2-1; CDR3: CSAGLAVEQFF; DNA: TGCAGTGCGGGACTAGCGGTTGAGCAGTTCTTC
length: 16; V: TRBV10-3; D: TRBD2; size: .; J: TRBJ2-1; CDR3: CAISGEWAGGLNEQFF; DNA: TGTGCCATCAGTGGGGAATGGGCGGGAGGGCTCAATGAGCAGTTCTTC
length: 17; V: TRBV2; D: TRBD2; size: once; J: TRBJ2-7; CDR3: CASSENEVRTSGSPAYF; DNA: TGTGCCAGCAGTGAAAACGAGGTTCGGACTAGCGGGAGTCCCGCATACTTC
length: 14; V: TRBV10-3; D: .; size: .; J: TRBJ1-1; CDR3: CAISEDYLNTEAFF; DNA: TGTGCCATCAGTGAGGACTATTTGAACACTGAAGCTTTCTTT
length: 16; V: TRBV13; D: TRBD2; size: .; J: TRBJ2-1; CDR3: CASSLVVGGTYNEQFF; DNA: TGTGCCAGCAGCTTAGTTGTCGGGGGGACCTACAATGAGCAGTTCTTC
length: 13; V: TRBV5-4; D: TRBD1; size: .; J: TRBJ1-2; CDR3: CASNTQGYYGYTF; DNA: TGTGCCAGCAACACACAGGGGTACTATGGCTACACCTTC
length: 15; V: TRBV7-9; D: .; size: .; J: TRBJ2-2; CDR3: CASSSTAFNTGELFF; DNA: TGTGCCAGCAGCTCGACAGCGTTTAACACCGGGGAGCTGTTTTTT
length: 13; V: TRBV9; D: .; size: .; J: TRBJ2-7; CDR3: CASSAGLVGEQYF; DNA: TGTGCCAGCAGCGCTGGCCTCGTTGGGGAGCAGTACTTC
length: 19; V: TRBV30; D: .; size: .; J: TRBJ2-5; CDR3: CAWSPKGTRRSSDLRTQYF; DNA: TGTGCCTGGAGTCCAAAGGGCACCCGACGATCCTCGGATTTACGGACCCAGTACTTC
length: 15; V: TRBV7-2; D: TRBD2; size: .; J: TRBJ2-5; CDR3: CASSKKREGRETQYF; DNA: TGTGCCAGCAGCAAAAAGCGGGAGGGCCGGGAGACCCAGTACTTC
length: 15; V: TRBV18; D: TRBD1; size: .; J: TRBJ2-3; CDR3: CASSRNRGSTDTQYF; DNA: TGTGCCAGCTCTCGCAACAGGGGCAGCACAGATACGCAGTATTTT
length: 17; V: TRBV14; D: .; size: once; J: TRBJ1-2; CDR3: CASSLNSAGREVYGYTF; DNA: TGTGCCAGCAGCCTCAACTCGGCCGGCAGGGAAGTCTATGGCTACACCTTC
length: 16; V: TRBV7-8; D: TRBD1; size: .; J: TRBJ2-1; CDR3: CASGTGTTLGGNEQFF; DNA: TGTGCCAGCGGGACAGGGACCACACTTGGGGGCAATGAGCAGTTCTTC
length: 14; V: TRBV6-5; D: .; size: .; J: TRBJ1-1; CDR3: CASSWGSRDTEAFF; DNA: TGTGCCAGCAGTTGGGGGAGTAGGGACACTGAAGCTTTCTTT
length: 13; V: TRBV28; D: .; size: .; J: TRBJ1-2; CDR3: CASSSGTIGGYTF; DNA: TGTGCCAGCAGTTCTGGGACTATAGGTGGCTACACCTTC
length: 14; V: TRBV28; D: TRBD1; size: .; J: TRBJ1-5; CDR3: CASGFPGGVQPQHF; DNA: TGTGCCAGCGGATTTCCAGGGGGAGTTCAGCCCCAGCATTTT
length: 14; V: TRBV5-1; D: .; size: .; J: TRBJ1-4; CDR3: CASSLVGEGVKLFF; DNA: TGCGCCAGCAGCTTGGTCGGGGAAGGGGTAAAACTGTTTTTT
length: 14; V: TRBV7-9; D: .; size: .; J: TRBJ2-3; CDR3: CASSLAAPTDTQYF; DNA: TGTGCCAGCAGCCTAGCCGCCCCCACAGATACGCAGTATTTT
length: 18; V: TRBV4-1; D: TRBD2; size: .; J: TRBJ2-1; CDR3: CASSQGLAGLSSYNEQFF; DNA: TGCGCCAGCAGCCAAGGACTAGCGGGGCTCTCTTCCTACAATGAGCAGTTCTTC
length: 13; V: TRBV5-1; D: .; size: .; J: TRBJ1-2; CDR3: CASSESSNYGYTF; DNA: TGCGCCAGCAGCGAATCTTCTAACTATGGCTACACCTTC
length: 17; V: TRBV21-1; D: .; size: .; J: TRBJ1-5; CDR3: CASSKGDLGLGNQPQHF; DNA: TGTGCCAGCAGCAAAGGTGATTTGGGACTTGGCAATCAGCCCCAGCATTTT
length: 19; V: TRBV18; D: TRBD1; size: .; J: TRBJ2-2; CDR3: CASSPGGTGGPANTGELFF; DNA: TGTGCCAGCTCACCAGGCGGGACAGGGGGCCCCGCGAACACCGGGGAGCTGTTTTTT
length: 19; V: TRBV28; D: .; size: .; J: TRBJ1-5; CDR3: CASSQTRYRTLNSNQPQHF; DNA: TGTGCCAGCAGCCAAACTCGGTACAGGACACTAAATAGCAATCAGCCCCAGCATTTT
length: 17; V: TRBV5-4; D: TRBD2; size: .; J: TRBJ2-2; CDR3: CASSLPFSGGNTGELFF; DNA: TGTGCCAGCAGCTTGCCCTTTAGCGGGGGGAACACCGGGGAGCTGTTTTTT
length: 13; V: TRBV30; D: TRBD1; size: .; J: TRBJ1-2; CDR3: CAWSQGAGYGYTF; DNA: TGTGCCTGGAGTCAGGGGGCGGGCTATGGCTACACCTTC
length: 14; V: TRBV7-9; D: .; size: .; J: TRBJ2-5; CDR3: CASSLAGGGETQYF; DNA: TGTGCCAGCAGCTTAGCGGGAGGGGGAGAGACCCAGTACTTC
length: 15; V: TRBV5-1; D: .; size: .; J: TRBJ1-3; CDR3: CASSFGRSSGNTIYF; DNA: TGCGCCAGCAGCTTCGGACGGAGCTCTGGAAACACCATATATTTT
length: 13; V: TRBV25-1; D: .; size: .; J: TRBJ2-7; CDR3: CASSTPGAYEQYF; DNA: TGTGCCAGCAGTACGCCAGGTGCCTACGAGCAGTACTTC
length: 14; V: TRBV28; D: .; size: .; J: TRBJ1-4; CDR3: CASHLGTTNEKLFF; DNA: TGTGCCAGCCACCTCGGGACAACTAATGAAAAACTGTTTTTT
length: 13; V: TRBV11-2; D: .; size: few; J: TRBJ1-2; CDR3: CASSLGGSFGYTF; DNA: TGTGCCAGCAGCTTAGGTGGGTCCTTTGGCTACACCTTC
length: 16; V: TRBV9; D: .; size: .; J: TRBJ2-2; CDR3: CASSVRGGWGTGELFF; DNA: TGTGCCAGCAGCGTACGTGGAGGATGGGGGACCGGGGAGCTGTTTTTT
length: 11; V: TRBV2; D: .; size: .; J: TRBJ1-4; CDR3: CASRFNEKLFF; DNA: TGTGCCAGCAGGTTTAATGAAAAACTGTTTTTT
length: 15; V: TRBV6-1; D: TRBD1; size: .; J: TRBJ1-5; CDR3: CASRRGTGDNQPQHF; DNA: TGTGCCAGCAGGAGGGGGACAGGGGACAATCAGCCCCAGCATTTT
length: 13; V: TRBV6-1; D: .; size: .; J: TRBJ2-6; CDR3: CASSGSGANVLTF; DNA: TGTGCCAGCAGTGGTTCTGGGGCCAACGTCCTGACTTTC
length: 11; V: TRBV29-1; D: .; size: .; J: TRBJ1-1; CDR3: CSVERGREAFF; DNA: TGCAGCGTTGAACGAGGAAGAGAAGCTTTCTTT
length: 13; V: TRBV4-1; D: .; size: .; J: TRBJ2-5; CDR3: CASSQDKIETQYF; DNA: TGCGCCAGCAGCCAAGATAAGATCGAGACCCAGTACTTC
length: 17; V: TRBV27; D: TRBD1; size: .; J: TRBJ2-7; CDR3: CASSFRDSDTISYEQYF; DNA: TGTGCCAGCAGTTTCCGGGACAGCGATACTATCTCCTACGAGCAGTACTTC
length: 14; V: TRBV10-1; D: .; size: .; J: TRBJ2-3; CDR3: CASSESGRPDTQYF; DNA: TGCGCCAGCAGTGAGTCGGGGAGGCCAGATACGCAGTATTTT
length: 13; V: TRBV5-6; D: .; size: .; J: TRBJ1-2; CDR3: CASSFGQSYGYTF; DNA: TGTGCCAGCAGCTTTGGACAATCCTATGGCTACACCTTC
length: 17; V: TRBV27; D: TRBD1; size: .; J: TRBJ1-1; CDR3: CASSSRTGYGLNTEAFF; DNA: TGTGCCAGCAGTTCCCGGACAGGATATGGTTTGAACACTGAAGCTTTCTTT
length: 12; V: TRBV10-3; D: TRBD1; size: .; J: TRBJ2-1; CDR3: CAISETGEEQFF; DNA: TGTGCCATCAGTGAGACAGGGGAGGAGCAGTTCTTC
length: 15; V: TRBV5-1; D: TRBD1; size: .; J: TRBJ2-1; CDR3: CASSLVGQGYNEQFF; DNA: TGCGCCAGCAGCTTGGTGGGACAGGGTTACAATGAGCAGTTCTTC
length: 11; V: TRBV6-4; D: .; size: .; J: TRBJ1-2; CDR3: CASSVPYGYTF; DNA: TGTGCCAGCAGTGTACCATATGGCTACACCTTC